What follows are 15 T cell receptor beta chains derived from one specimen sequenced in a study of blood T cell repertoires in COVID-19. TCRdb keeps only in-frame clones here, not all; method: immunoSEQ multiplex PCR. The sample shows under 250,000 clones, 88% of them seen only once. Sequenced sample: peripheral blood. These receptors all come from an elderly man with acute or convalescent COVID-19.

The gene calls are TRBV29-1 and TRBJ1-1, with D perhaps matching TRBD1 (5 bases). CDR1 and CDR2 (germline): SQVTM, ANQGSEA. This CDR3 comprises 13 residues. The germline V and J ends were trimmed by 8 bases and 0 bases, with 13 bases remaining between them. The CDR3 reads CSLGGRMNTEAFF. The CDR3 bases are TGCAGCCTGGGGGGGAGGATGAACACTGAAGCTTTCTTT. Combining the CDR3 with reference TRBV29-1 and TRBJ1-1 gives the whole variable domain SAVISQKPSRDICQRGTSLTIQCQVDSQVTMMFWYRQQPGQSLTLIATANQGSEATYESGFVIDKFPISRPNLTFSTLTVSNMSPEDSSIYLCSLGGRMNTEAFFGQGTRLTVV.

This clone has a single count. This chain links TRBV6-5 with TRBJ1-1; possible D gene TRBD1, 5 bases. The CDR3 covers 14 residues. Germline V gives CDR1 MNHEY, CDR2 SVGAGI. V lost 4 bases to trimming and J lost 7 bases, with 16 bases between them. CDR3 sequence reads: CASSSTVAGGEAFF. In DNA form, the CDR3 reads TGTGCCAGCAGTTCGACAGTGGCGGGGGGTGAAGCTTTCTTT.

The chain uses TRBV4-3 and TRBJ2-7; 8 nucleotides align to TRBD1. CDR1 and CDR2 (germline): LGHNA, YSLEER. The CDR3 extends over 14 amino acids. The junction had 1 base not matched to a gene; V was cut back by 2 bases and J by 1 base. The CDR3 region is CASSQQGASYEQYF. CDR3 bases: TGCGCCAGCAGCCAACAGGGGGCGTCCTACGAGCAGTACTTC.

In its sample, this clone was seen once. CDR3 sequence reads: CASSTGQGLSTEAFF. The CDR3 DNA reads as TGTGCCAGTAGTACGGGACAGGGGTTGAGCACTGAAGCTTTCTTT. V is TRBV19 and J is TRBJ1-1; 10 bases fit TRBD1. Germline CDR1 reads LNHDA; CDR2 reads SQIVND (reference sequence). The CDR3 is 15 residues long. V shed 4 bases, J shed 4 bases, and the junction held 6 bases outside the gene matches.

The J gene is TRBJ2-1, the V gene TRBV29-1, with 9 bases identical to TRBD2. CDR3 size: 12 residues. CDR1 is SQVTM, CDR2 ANQGSEA, per germline. The junction had 3 bases not matched to a gene; V was cut back by 7 bases and J by 5 bases. The CDR3 loop is CSAGLADNEQFF. In DNA form, the CDR3 reads TGCAGCGCGGGACTAGCAGACAATGAGCAGTTCTTC.

The chain links TRBV6-2 or TRBV6-3 to TRBJ1-3; a possible D gene is TRBD1 (6 bases). V dropped 6 bases and J dropped 1 base, with 19 bases sitting between them. CDR1 and CDR2 from the germline V gene are MNHEY and SVGEGT. The CDR3 totals 17 residues. CDR3 amino acids: CASSPWGQGRSGNTIYF. The CDR3 DNA follows: TGTGCCAGCAGCCCTTGGGGGCAGGGAAGATCTGGAAACACCATATATTTT.

The chain employs TRBV9 and TRBJ2-5; a possible D gene is TRBD2 (6 bases). The CDR3 has 14 amino acids. CDR1 is SGDLS and CDR2 is YYNGEE in the germline V gene. Trimming shortened V by 3 bases and J by 5 bases, and 14 bases separated the two germline ends. The CDR3 DNA is TGTGCCAGCAGCGGGCCGGACCGGGGGGAGACCCAGTACTTC. It translates to CASSGPDRGETQYF. Together with reference TRBV9 and TRBJ2-5, the CDR3 gives the full variable domain: DSGVTQTPKHLITATGQRVTLRCSPRSGDLSVYWYQQSLDQGLQFLIQYYNGEERAKGNILERFSAQQFPDLHSELNLSSLELGDSALYFCASSGPDRGETQYFGPGTRLLVL.

As concerns this clone: At the DNA level, this CDR3 is encoded by other sequences in the same sample as well. The chain joins TRBV4-3 to TRBJ2-3; 9 bases are shared with TRBD2. Per the germline V gene, CDR1 is LGHNA and CDR2 is YSLEER. V was pared by 2 bases and J by 0 bases, with 0 bases of the junction left unmatched. This CDR3 spans 15 amino acids. Here the CDR3 reads CASSQTSGSTDTQYF. CDR3 nucleotide sequence: TGCGCCAGCAGCCAAACTAGCGGGAGCACAGATACGCAGTATTTT.

The J gene is TRBJ1-5, the V gene TRBV7-2; perhaps TRBD1 as D (6 bases). The CDR3 consists of 15 residues. The V gene lost 3 bases and the J gene lost 4 bases, with 13 bases spanning the gap. In germline, CDR1 is SGHTA, CDR2 FQGNSA. CDR3 amino acids: CASSFGDTYNQPQHF. Written as DNA, the CDR3 is TGTGCCAGCAGCTTCGGGGACACCTATAATCAGCCCCAGCATTTT.

This clone was seen only once. The chain carries TRBV6-5 and TRBJ1-1, with D hard to call. CDR1 MNHEY and CDR2 SVGAGI come from the germline V gene. Trimming shortened V by 4 bases and J by 3 bases, and 3 bases separated the two germline ends. The CDR3 spans 11 residues. The CDR3 sequence: CASSSYTEAFF. As DNA, the CDR3 is TGTGCCAGCAGTTCCTACACTGAAGCTTTCTTT.

The chain couples TRBV6-2 or TRBV6-3 to TRBJ1-5; 9 bases are shared with TRBD1. Losses at the gene ends were 2 bases for V and 7 bases for J; bases not matched to a gene: 12. The CDR3 has 17 residues. Germline loops: CDR1 MNHEY, CDR2 SVGEGT. The CDR3 here is CASSYAGQGRGGQPQHF. Written as DNA, the CDR3 is TGTGCCAGCAGTTACGCGGGACAGGGAAGAGGTGGACAGCCCCAGCATTTT.

This clone was picked up one time. The rearrangement uses TRBV6-5 and TRBJ1-6, with unresolved D. This CDR3 spans 15 amino acids. V lost 0 bases and J lost 10, with 13 bases in between. Per the germline V gene, CDR1 is MNHEY and CDR2 is SVGAGI. CDR3 sequence reads: CASSYSMYSFSPLHF. Written as DNA, the CDR3 is TGTGCCAGCAGTTACTCGATGTATAGTTTCTCACCCCTCCACTTT.

J is TRBJ2-7 and V is TRBV7-3; 7 positions agree with TRBD2. With 0 bases clipped from V and 6 bases from J, the junction kept 5 bases outside the gene matches. CDR3 size: 14 residues. The germline V gene has CDR1 SGHTA and CDR2 FQGTGA. CDR3: CASSLTRTSREQYF. DNA for the CDR3: TGTGCCAGCAGCTTAACTAGGACTAGTCGCGAGCAGTACTTC.

The chain links TRBV3-1 (or the pseudogene TRBV3-2) to TRBJ2-2; D is unclear. The CDR3 contains 14 residues. Germline CDR1 and CDR2: LGHDT and YNNKEL (reference sequence). V was shortened by 1 base and J by 4 bases, with 7 bases between the two germline ends. CDR3 bases: TGTGCCAGCAGCCAAGGAGCTAGCACCGGGGAGCTGTTTTTT. Amino acid sequence: CASSQGASTGELFF.

About this clone: Within the sample, other DNA sequences also encode this same CDR3. The CDR3 coding sequence is TGCGCCAGCAGCTTGGGACCTAGCGGGGGGCAAGAGACCCAGTACTTC. Translation gives CASSLGPSGGQETQYF. The rearrangement links TRBV5-1 to TRBJ2-5, with 11 bases that match TRBD2. The J segment lost 2 bases and the V segment lost 0 bases, leaving 3 bases of the junction unmatched. Germline V gene lookup returns CDR1 SGHRS and CDR2 YFSETQ. This CDR3 spans 16 amino acids.